The present T cell receptor (beta chain) was sequenced within a study of cytomegalovirus exposure and HLA in healthy donors. The PCR was carried out with 60 Vbeta primers and 13 Jbeta primers. TCRdb keeps only in-frame clones here, not all; method: immunoSEQ multiplex PCR. Of about 140,000 clones listed, roughly 78% are singletons. Germline CDR1 and CDR2: LNHDA and SQIVND (reference sequence). With 3 bases clipped from V and 6 bases from J, the junction kept 10 bases outside the gene matches. CDR3 length equals 15 residues. This clone was seen only a few times. V and J are TRBV19 and TRBJ2-7; TRBD1 aligns across 8 bases. The TCR comes from a man aged 25 to 45 in good health and CMV-seronegative. The sample comprised PBMCs. The CDR3 protein is CASSMTGALISEQYF. The DNA of the CDR3 is TGTGCCAGTAGTATGACAGGGGCGCTGATTTCCGAGCAGTACTTC.